This T cell receptor beta chain was identified during a study of cytomegalovirus exposure and HLA in healthy donors. Study information: From donors who were HLA-typed, an early data release held about 85 million unique TCRs. Researchers found that approximately 85% of just under 400 genotyped donors fell within the Caucasian-associated ancestry cluster.

Turning to this clone: The antigen is unknown.

60 Vbeta and 13 Jbeta primers were used in PCR. Data came from immunoSEQ multiplex PCR; TCRdb stores just in-frame clones and leaves some out. The profile covers under 70,000 clones, with more than 60% appearing a single time and roughly 5% taken by the ten largest. This CDR3 comprises 14 residues. Looked up from germline, CDR1 is MNHEY and CDR2 is SVGAGI. V gave up 6 bases and J gave up 5 bases, with 16 bases separating them. General study points: V- and J-gene trimming in TCR beta was tied to a missense DCLRE1C variant by an analysis performed later. TRBV6-2, TRBV6-3 and other indistinguishable V segments were excluded.

The rearrangement links TRBV6-5 to TRBJ1-1; perhaps TRBD1 as D (5 bases). This TCR was recovered from a male donor in good health and CMV-seropositive. The specimen was PBMCs. In DNA form, the CDR3 reads TGTGCCAGCAGGTCGCAGGGTTGGGTTACTGAAGCTTTCTTT. It encodes CASRSQGWVTEAFF.